This entry lists 20 T cell receptor beta chains sequenced from one sample in a study of T cell responses to AZD1222 COVID-19 vaccine. Data came from immunoSEQ multiplex PCR; TCRdb stores just in-frame clones and leaves some out. The sample carries about 260,000 clones, over 90% recorded once. This material consisted of peripheral blood, taken on day 0 of AZD1222 vaccination. These receptors were taken from an adult in good health.

The genes are TRBV5-4 and TRBJ2-5, with unresolved D. CDR1 is SGHNT, CDR2 YYREEE, per germline (reference sequence). The CDR3 length is 13 residues. V was trimmed by 2 bases and J by 5 bases, leaving 10 bases between them. The CDR3 loop is CASSFPASETQYF. The CDR3 DNA reads as TGTGCCAGCAGCTTCCCCGCGTCGGAGACCCAGTACTTC.

The CDR3 coding sequence is TGTGCCAGCAGCCCCCTCCTACCGGGACAGGGAGCCAAAAACATTCAGTACTTC. Translated, it gives CASSPLLPGQGAKNIQYF. V gene TRBV7-9 combines with J gene TRBJ2-4, with 9 nucleotides matching TRBD1. This CDR3 contains 18 residues. With V trimmed by 5 bases and J by 0 bases, 11 bases remained unmatched. Germline V gene lookup returns CDR1 SEHNR and CDR2 FQNEAQ (reference sequence).

The genes are TRBV6-4 and TRBJ2-2; TRBD2 might be the D (5 bases). The V gene lost 2 bases and the J gene lost 4 bases, with 5 bases spanning the gap. The CDR3 loop spans 13 amino acids. Germline loops: CDR1 MRHNA, CDR2 SNTAGT. The chain's CDR3 is CASSDGSTGELFF. CDR3 in DNA: TGTGCCAGCAGTGACGGGAGCACCGGGGAGCTGTTTTTT.

This rearrangement joins TRBV28 to TRBJ1-2; no definite D call. V was pared by 4 bases and J by 4 bases, with 10 bases between. In germline, CDR1 is MDHEN, CDR2 SYDVKM. The CDR3 spans 13 residues. CDR3 loop: CASSSQTRYGYTF. CDR3 DNA: TGTGCCAGCAGTTCCCAGACCCGCTATGGCTACACCTTC.

This chain links TRBV7-9 with TRBJ1-6; maybe TRBD1 (5 bases). This CDR3 is 15 amino acids long. Germline V CDR1 and CDR2: SEHNR, FQNEAQ (reference sequence). V was cut by 5 bases and J by 9 bases, with 17 bases left in between. CDR3 residues: CASSRTSGEGSPLHF. CDR3 DNA sequence: TGTGCCAGCAGCCGGACATCGGGGGAAGGTTCACCCCTCCACTTT.

The chain links TRBV10-2 to TRBJ1-1, with unresolved D. V was cut by 5 bases and J by 3 bases, with 13 bases left in between. CDR3 length: 14 amino acids. The V gene's germline CDR1 is WSHSY and CDR2 SAAADI. The CDR3 nucleotides read TGCGCCAGCAGTTTCCCGGCGGGGTACACTGAAGCTTTCTTT. Protein: CASSFPAGYTEAFF.

This chain links TRBV3-1 (or the pseudogene TRBV3-2) with TRBJ2-1; TRBD2 matches at 8 bases. The length of the CDR3 is 15 residues. V lost 1 base to trimming and J lost 10 bases; unmatched junction nucleotides: 9. Germline V gene lookup returns CDR1 LGHDT and CDR2 YNNKEL (reference sequence). CDR3 DNA sequence: TGTGCCAGCAGCCAAGTGCGGGGGGCCCTACGGGAGCAGTTCTTC. It specifies CASSQVRGALREQFF.

The chain has TRBV4-3 and TRBJ2-7; either TRBD1 or TRBD2 may supply D (5 bases each). The CDR3 sequence is 15 residues long. With 1 base removed from V and 3 bases from J, the gap between germline ends came to 13 bases. CDR1 and CDR2 (germline): LGHNA, YSLEER. The CDR3, as DNA: TGCGCCAGCAGCCAAGGGGTAGGGACGGGCTACGAGCAGTACTTC. Translated: CASSQGVGTGYEQYF.

The V call is TRBV18, the J call TRBJ1-1, with 7 bases identical to TRBD1. The CDR3 contains 16 residues. With 3 bases clipped from V and 4 bases from J, the junction kept 11 bases outside the gene matches. CDR1 is KGHSH, CDR2 LQKENI, per germline. CDR3 loop: CASSPFTGDAGTEAFF. The CDR3 DNA is TGTGCCAGCTCACCGTTCACAGGGGACGCCGGCACTGAAGCTTTCTTT.

CDR3 in amino acids: CASSIWGSYEQYF. The CDR3 bases are TGTGCCAGTAGTATATGGGGCTCCTACGAGCAGTACTTC. The rearrangement links TRBV19 to TRBJ2-7; D not resolved. Germline CDR1 reads LNHDA; CDR2 reads SQIVND (reference sequence). Trimming left V 2 bases short and J 0 bases short, with 5 bases between. This CDR3 spans 13 amino acids.

The DNA for the CDR3 is TGTGCCAGCCGCGACAGGAACTACGAGCAGTACTTC. This translates into CASRDRNYEQYF. The rearrangement uses TRBV3-1 (or the pseudogene TRBV3-2) and TRBJ2-7; tentative D call: TRBD1 (6 bases). The CDR3 has 12 amino acids. V was cut by 8 bases and J by 3 bases, with 11 bases left in between. Germline V gives CDR1 LGHDT, CDR2 YNNKEL (reference sequence).

The chain recombines TRBV28 with TRBJ2-3; D perhaps matches TRBD1 (6 bases). Deletions cut 10 bases from V and 2 bases from J, with 16 bases between. Germline assignment: CDR1 MDHEN and CDR2 SYDVKM. The CDR3 is 14 amino acids. CDR3 region: CATKDSLPTDTQYF. DNA of the CDR3: TGTGCCACCAAGGACAGCTTACCCACAGATACGCAGTATTTT.

The rearrangement links TRBV11-2 to TRBJ1-3, with D maybe TRBD1 (5 bases). CDR1 SGHAT and CDR2 FQNNGV come from the germline V gene. V lost 4 bases, J lost 4 bases, and 11 bases lay in between. The CDR3 is made up of 14 amino acids. Written as DNA, the CDR3 is TGTGCCAGCAGCTGGGGCCTCTCCGGAAACACCATATATTTT. It translates to CASSWGLSGNTIYF.

In this sample, this clone turned up once. The V and J genes are TRBV30 and TRBJ2-1; no definite D call. The CDR3 runs 13 residues. V was cut by 0 bases and J by 8 bases, with 11 bases left in between. CDR1 and CDR2 from the germline V gene are GTSNPN and SVGIG (reference sequence). The CDR3 DNA follows: TGTGCCTGGAGTGTATGGGAAGAGTATGAGCAGTTCTTC. This gives the protein CAWSVWEEYEQFF.

The chain employs TRBV3-1 (or the pseudogene TRBV3-2) and TRBJ1-2, with D unresolved. Trimming removed 0 bases from V and 6 bases from J, with 14 bases in between. The length of the CDR3 is 15 residues. Germline V lookup: CDR1 LGHDT, CDR2 YNNKEL (reference sequence). CDR3 in amino acids: CASSQDWVGKDGYTF. DNA of the CDR3: TGTGCCAGCAGCCAAGACTGGGTAGGCAAGGATGGCTACACCTTC.

The rearrangement uses TRBV2 and TRBJ2-7; 7 nucleotides align to TRBD1. Germline loops: CDR1 SNHLY, CDR2 FYNNEI. The CDR3 length is 15 residues. V dropped 7 bases and J dropped 0; count of bases not matched to a gene: 9. As DNA, the CDR3 is TGTGCCAGCACGATTGACAGGGTAAGCTCCTACGAGCAGTACTTC. Its protein is CASTIDRVSSYEQYF.

The chain joins TRBV6-1 to TRBJ1-2; no definite D call. This CDR3 has 16 residues. Germline V lookup: CDR1 MNHNS, CDR2 SASEGT. Trimming took off 2 bases at V and 7 bases at J, with 20 bases between the two ends. For the CDR3, the DNA is TGTGCCAGCAGTGAAAGGGATTCGGTACACCTCGGTGGCTACACCTTC. Amino acid sequence: CASSERDSVHLGGYTF.

J is TRBJ1-1 and V is TRBV19; D is perhaps TRBD1 (5 bases). V was shortened by 4 bases and J by 1 base, with 10 bases between the two germline ends. CDR3 length: 14 amino acids. Per the germline V gene, CDR1 is LNHDA and CDR2 is SQIVND (reference sequence). CDR3 nucleotide sequence: TGTGCCAGTAGTAGGTTTGGGGGGAACACTGAAGCTTTCTTT. Amino acid sequence: CASSRFGGNTEAFF.

J is TRBJ1-1 and V is TRBV7-9; D gene ambiguous. From germline, CDR1 is SEHNR and CDR2 FQNEAQ (reference sequence). This CDR3 contains 13 residues. V dropped 4 bases and J dropped 10 bases, with 16 bases sitting between them. CDR3 bases: TGTGCCAGCAGCTCGGGCCCCGCGAAGGGAGCTTTCTTT. Amino acid sequence: CASSSGPAKGAFF.

This sequence joins TRBV19 and TRBJ2-1; D is unclear. CDR1 LNHDA and CDR2 SQIVND come from the germline V gene (reference sequence). Trimming removed 2 bases from V and 10 bases from J, with 12 bases in between. CDR3 length: 13 amino acids. The DNA for the CDR3 is TGTGCCAGTAGTATAAAAATCCTCGAGGAGCAGTTCTTC. This gives the protein CASSIKILEEQFF. Full variable domain (rest looked up from reference TRBV19 and TRBJ2-1): DGGITQSPKYLFRKEGQNVTLSCEQNLNHDAMYWYRQDPGQGLRLIYYSQIVNDFQKGDIAEGYSVSREKKESFPLTVTSAQKNPTAFYLCASSIKILEEQFFGPGTRLTVL.